This T cell receptor (beta chain) was identified in a study of PD-L1 blockade in urothelial cancer. Study overall: T cells were recovered from blood samples at a median of 141,255.

The time point was: peripheral blood 6 weeks after treatment start. Patients had locally advanced or metastatic urothelial carcinoma. Of note for this clone: Antigen specificity is unknown.

Notes on the study in general: Pretreatment peripheral blood TCR clonality that fell below the median predicted better survival among the patients studied.

Clones were read by immunoSEQ multiplex PCR, and TCRdb kept only the in-frame ones, dropping some. Among 50,000 to 60,000 clones listed, 88% were seen once. This receptor was obtained from a man aged 60-69 years with urothelial cancer. This sample comprised PBMCs, obtained around atezolizumab (anti-PD-L1) treatment.

The CDR3 DNA reads TGTGCCAGTAGTATCTTCCCGGGACTAGCGGGGGTGGAGACCCAGTACTTC. This codes for CASSIFPGLAGVETQYF. The J gene is TRBJ2-5, the V gene TRBV19; 14 bases map to TRBD2. This CDR3 contains 17 residues. Germline lookup yields CDR1 LNHDA and CDR2 SQIVND (reference sequence). V was pared by 3 bases and J by 5 bases, with 8 bases of the junction left unmatched.